This T cell receptor beta chain comes out of a study of blood T cells in healthy people across ages. V shed 6 bases and J shed 2 bases, with 18 bases lying between them. This CDR3 spans 15 amino acids. Germline assignment: CDR1 SQVTM and CDR2 ANQGSEA. The draw of peripheral blood yielded around 10 milliliters from each donor. The authors extracted at least 5.5 micrograms of total RNA per sample. For the second PCR, which ran for about 6 to 11 cycles, a sample-barcoded 5' primer and a J-beta primer mix were used. TCRdb itself ran the 5' RACE reads through MiXCR, one entry per CDR3 protein. The data show approximately 900,000 distinct CDR3 sequences, under 50% seen once. Whole-study results and caveats: Roughly linear declines in TCR beta diversity per million T cells occurred with age.

This clonotype was detected only a few times. Its specificity is not known. This receptor was identified in a man younger than 40 in good health. V and J are TRBV29-1 and TRBJ2-3, with D perhaps matching TRBD1 (6 bases). Material: blood. The CDR3 sequence: CSVHGGTGHTDTQYF. The CDR3 DNA is TGCAGCGTCCATGGGGGAACGGGACACACAGATACGCAGTATTTT.